These 9 T cell receptor beta chains share one sample of origin, sequenced in a study of T-cell memory formation after mild COVID-19. Using its own MiXCR run on the 5' RACE reads, TCRdb lists one record per CDR3 protein. The table lists about 180,000 distinct CDR3 sequences, approximately 17% of them singletons, with under 4.5% in the top ten. The sample comprised PBMCs or a T cell subset sorted from them (not recorded which). The receptors were sampled from a man aged 18 to 30 who had mild COVID-19 (a few samples of this study predate the infection). Cell type and time point are not known.

The table lists this clonotype with a few counts. The chain recombines TRBV14 with TRBJ1-2, with 9 bases that match TRBD1. The CDR3 is 13 amino acids. Germline V CDR1 and CDR2: SGHDN, FVKESK. J gave up 7 bases and V 3 bases, and 3 bases lay outside the gene matches. The CDR3: CASSHRDRAGYTF. The CDR3 nucleotides are TGTGCCAGCAGCCACCGGGACAGGGCTGGCTACACCTTC.

In the case of this clonotype: The junction shows a germline mismatch at one end, possibly a read error. This rearrangement joins TRBV12-3 or TRBV12-4 to TRBJ2-3; 11 bases fit TRBD2. The CDR3 totals 10 residues. The CDR3 nucleotides read TGTGCCAGCATGGGGACTAGCGGTAAATTT. Its protein is CASMGTSGKF.

CDR3 DNA sequence: TGTGCCAGCAGCGTAGCGGGGGCCACAGATACGCAGTATTTT. Translating it yields CASSVAGATDTQYF. The chain uses TRBV9 and TRBJ2-3; TRBD1 or TRBD2 may be the D gene (6 bases each). The CDR3 spans 14 residues. The germline gives CDR1 SGDLS, CDR2 YYNGEE. Deletions cut 0 bases from V and 2 bases from J, with 7 bases between.

The chain carries TRBV12-5 and TRBJ2-7, with D maybe TRBD1 (5 bases). The CDR3 extends over 13 amino acids. The V end lost 4 bases, the J end lost 4 bases, and 11 bases lay between the germline ends. Germline V lookup: CDR1 LGHNT, CDR2 FRNRAP. CDR3 sequence (DNA): TGTGCTAGTGGTTCACCGGACACGTACGAGCAGTACGTC. Protein product: CASGSPDTYEQYV.

The rearrangement joins TRBV6-1 to TRBJ2-5; 8 bases line up with TRBD2. CDR1 and CDR2 (germline): MNHNS, SASEGT. With 0 bases clipped from V and 5 bases from J, the junction kept 11 bases outside the gene matches. The CDR3 length is 17 residues. The CDR3 sequence: CASSEALRVAGWETQYF. The CDR3 bases are TGTGCCAGCAGTGAAGCGCTTCGGGTAGCGGGGTGGGAGACCCAGTACTTC.

This clonotype was seen a handful of times. V is TRBV5-1 and J is TRBJ2-7; 16 bases are a match to TRBD2. The ends lost 5 bases at V and 11 bases at J; junction bases unmatched: 4. The CDR3 totals 13 residues. Germline values: CDR1 SGHRS, CDR2 YFSETQ. Here the CDR3 DNA reads TGCGCCAGCAGTCCGGGACTAGCGGGGGGGAAGTACTTC. Its translation is CASSPGLAGGKYF.

The genes are TRBV7-2 and TRBJ1-2; D remains unclear. Trimming pared 0 bases from V and 7 bases from J, leaving 15 bases between. The CDR3 totals 15 residues. Germline values: CDR1 SGHTA, CDR2 FQGNSA. Here the CDR3 reads CASSLARLPDGGYTF. The CDR3 DNA reads TGTGCCAGCAGCTTAGCGAGGCTACCTGATGGTGGCTACACCTTC.

The chain joins TRBV7-8 to TRBJ2-7; no firm D call. The CDR3 extends over 14 amino acids. Deletions cut 2 bases from V and 0 bases from J, with 8 bases between. Germline assignment: CDR1 SGHVS and CDR2 FQNEAQ. In nucleotides, the CDR3 is TGTGCCAGCAGCTTACGACCGCGCTCCTACGAGCAGTACTTC. Protein product: CASSLRPRSYEQYF.

This clonotype was observed many times. The CDR3 sequence: CASSLPHEDTQYF. CDR3 nucleotides: TGTGCCAGCAGCTTACCTCATGAGGATACGCAGTATTTT. The V gene is TRBV5-4, the J gene TRBJ2-3; D remains unclear. This CDR3 contains 13 residues. Germline V gene sequence: CDR1 SGHNT, CDR2 YYREEE (reference sequence). The V gene lost 2 bases and the J gene lost 6 bases, with 10 bases spanning the gap.